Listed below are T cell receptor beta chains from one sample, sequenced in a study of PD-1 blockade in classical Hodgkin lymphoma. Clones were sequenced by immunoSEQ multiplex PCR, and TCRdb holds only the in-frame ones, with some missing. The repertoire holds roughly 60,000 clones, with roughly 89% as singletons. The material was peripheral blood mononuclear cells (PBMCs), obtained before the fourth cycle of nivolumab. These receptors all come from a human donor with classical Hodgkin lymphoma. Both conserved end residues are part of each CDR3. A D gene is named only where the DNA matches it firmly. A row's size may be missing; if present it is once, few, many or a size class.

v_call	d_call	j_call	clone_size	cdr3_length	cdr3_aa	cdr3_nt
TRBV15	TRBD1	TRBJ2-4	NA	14	CATSREQGEHIQYF	TGTGCCACCAGCAGAGAACAGGGGGAACACATTCAGTACTTC
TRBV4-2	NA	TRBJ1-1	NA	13	CASSQEPTSEAFF	TGTGCCAGCAGCCAAGAACCTACCTCTGAAGCTTTCTTT
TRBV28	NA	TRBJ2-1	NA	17	CASSLILYRDPNNEQFF	TGTGCCAGCAGTTTAATCCTGTACCGGGACCCCAATAATGAGCAGTTCTTC
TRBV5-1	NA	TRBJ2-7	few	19	CASSHGFPVAGRRFYEQYF	TGCGCCAGCAGCCATGGCTTCCCAGTAGCAGGGCGGAGATTCTACGAGCAGTACTTC
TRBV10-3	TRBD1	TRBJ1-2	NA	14	CAISERQGTYGYTF	TGTGCCATCAGTGAGAGACAGGGAACCTATGGCTACACCTTC
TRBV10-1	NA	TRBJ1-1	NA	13	CASSETRGTEAFF	TGCGCCAGCAGCGAGACAAGAGGCACTGAAGCTTTCTTT
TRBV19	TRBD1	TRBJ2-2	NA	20	CASILPPHLLRDRVGGELFF	TGTGCCAGTATCCTACCTCCCCACCTACTACGGGACAGGGTTGGCGGGGAGCTGTTTTTT
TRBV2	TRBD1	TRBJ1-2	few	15	CASSGRQGANYGYTF	TGTGCCAGCAGTGGCCGACAGGGGGCTAACTATGGCTACACCTTC
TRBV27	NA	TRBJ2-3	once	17	CASSLSGGLYRGDTQYF	TGTGCCAGCAGTTTGAGCGGGGGACTATACAGGGGGGATACGCAGTATTTT
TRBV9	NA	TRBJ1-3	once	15	CASSSGNYFGNTIYF	TGTGCCAGCAGCTCGGGAAATTATTTTGGAAACACCATATATTTT
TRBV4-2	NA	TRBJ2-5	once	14	CASSQDPSEETQYF	TGTGCCAGCAGCCAAGATCCTAGCGAAGAGACCCAGTACTTC
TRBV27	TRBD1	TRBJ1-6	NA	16	CASSVGTGRRNSPLHF	TGTGCCAGCAGTGTCGGGACAGGTAGACGTAATTCACCCCTCCACTTT
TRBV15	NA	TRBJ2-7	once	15	CATSRDRGGEWEQYF	TGTGCCACCAGCAGAGATAGAGGAGGGGAGTGGGAGCAGTACTTC
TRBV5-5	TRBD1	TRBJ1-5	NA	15	CASSKDRNSNQPQHF	TGTGCCAGCAGCAAGGACAGGAATAGCAATCAGCCCCAGCATTTT
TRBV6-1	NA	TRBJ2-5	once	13	CARGRGLGETQYF	TGTGCCAGGGGACGGGGCCTGGGGGAGACCCAGTACTTC
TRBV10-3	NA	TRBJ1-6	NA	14	CAISDGLGDSPLHF	TGTGCCATCAGTGACGGGCTGGGGGATTCACCCCTCCACTTT
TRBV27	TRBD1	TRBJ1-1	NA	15	CASSRGGSLNTEAFF	TGTGCCAGCAGTCGAGGGGGCTCCCTGAACACTGAAGCTTTCTTT
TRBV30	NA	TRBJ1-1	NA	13	CAWSVQGDTEAFF	TGTGCCTGGAGTGTACAAGGGGACACTGAAGCTTTCTTT
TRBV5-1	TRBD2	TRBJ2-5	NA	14	CASSRLAGEETQYF	TGCGCCAGCAGCAGACTAGCGGGGGAGGAGACCCAGTACTTC
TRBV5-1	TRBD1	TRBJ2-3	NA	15	CASSLGDRGTDTQYF	TGCGCCAGCAGCTTGGGGGACAGGGGGACAGATACGCAGTATTTT